Listed below are T cell receptor beta chains from one sample, sequenced in a study of shared clonotypes between healthy human individuals. Assay: immunoSEQ multiplex PCR; the TCRdb copy retains only in-frame clones and omits some. The table includes over a million clones, approximately 98.5% detected once. Sequencing was performed on naive CD4+ T cells sorted from blood. All receptors derive from a man aged 25-45 years in good health. The CDR3 runs from the conserved cysteine through the conserved F or W. The D gene is left open where the match is weak. Clone size, where shown, is once, few, many, or a class for clones that have expanded.

TRBV9	TRBJ2-5	.	.	CASSVGGIREETQYF	TGTGCCAGCAGCGTAGGGGGTATACGCGAAGAGACCCAGTACTTC
TRBV6-1	TRBJ2-3	.	.	CASSENGLPSTDTQYF	TGTGCCAGCAGTGAAAATGGACTACCAAGCACAGATACGCAGTATTTT
TRBV11-3	TRBJ2-1	.	.	CASSRDGDEQFF	TGTGCCAGCAGCCGGGACGGGGATGAGCAGTTCTTC
TRBV27	TRBJ2-7	.	.	CASSAGQKNSYEQYF	TGTGCCAGCAGTGCGGGACAGAAGAACTCCTACGAGCAGTACTTC
TRBV30	TRBJ2-7	TRBD2	.	CAWLPGLAGPYEQYF	TGTGCCTGGCTACCGGGACTAGCGGGACCCTACGAGCAGTACTTC
TRBV5-6	TRBJ2-3	.	.	CASNYIGTPAGDTQYF	TGTGCCAGCAACTACATCGGGACTCCAGCAGGGGATACGCAGTATTTT
TRBV28	TRBJ1-5	TRBD1	.	CASSLATGPSDRPQHF	TGTGCCAGCAGTTTAGCGACAGGGCCTTCCGACCGGCCCCAGCATTTT
TRBV29-1	TRBJ1-5	.	once	CSVQHSPNQPQHF	TGCAGCGTTCAACACAGCCCCAATCAGCCCCAGCATTTT
TRBV19	TRBJ1-5	.	.	CASSPAGFGHQPQHF	TGTGCCAGTAGTCCCGCCGGTTTTGGGCATCAGCCCCAGCATTTT
TRBV11-3	TRBJ2-3	TRBD2	.	CASPQREPGDTQYF	TGTGCCAGCCCCCAGCGGGAGCCCGGAGATACGCAGTATTTT
TRBV9	TRBJ2-2	.	.	CASSPHPGGRDTGELFF	TGTGCCAGCAGCCCCCACCCTGGCGGCCGAGACACCGGGGAGCTGTTTTTT
TRBV27	TRBJ1-5	.	.	CASSPDSKWSQHF	TGTGCCAGCAGCCCAGACAGTAAGTGGTCCCAGCATTTT
TRBV10-2	TRBJ2-1	TRBD1	.	CASNVEDRPGYNEQFF	TGCGCCAGCAACGTGGAGGACAGGCCGGGGTACAATGAGCAGTTCTTC
TRBV27	TRBJ2-3	.	.	CASSLGTSFLGPRDTQYF	TGTGCCAGCAGTCTTGGGACGAGTTTCCTCGGACCCAGAGATACGCAGTATTTT
TRBV6-5	TRBJ2-1	.	.	CASSYSIGQSYNEQFF	TGTGCCAGCAGTTACTCGATCGGGCAGAGTTACAATGAGCAGTTCTTC
TRBV2	TRBJ2-3	.	.	CASTAAGLTQYF	TGTGCCAGCACCGCTGCCGGCCTTACGCAGTATTTT
TRBV9	TRBJ1-2	.	.	CASSVGSTTYYGYTF	TGTGCCAGCAGCGTAGGAAGTACGACCTACTATGGCTACACCTTC
TRBV6-5	TRBJ2-3	.	.	CASSYGYTQYF	TGTGCCAGCAGTTACGGGTATACGCAGTATTTT
TRBV6-6	TRBJ1-1	.	.	CASSPPHTLNTEAFF	TGTGCCAGCAGTCCGCCCCATACGCTGAACACTGAAGCTTTCTTT
TRBV14	TRBJ2-7	TRBD2	.	CASSQASSGRIRQYF	TGTGCCAGCAGCCAAGCATCTAGCGGGAGAATTAGGCAGTACTTC